A single sample gave rise to the 11 T cell receptor beta chains below, sequenced in a study of blood T cells in healthy people across ages. The use of a sample-barcoded 5' primer and a J-beta primer mix characterized a second PCR of roughly 7 to 11 cycles. TCRdb itself ran the 5' RACE reads through MiXCR, one entry per CDR3 protein. The sample has around 1,900,000 distinct CDR3 sequences, about two fifths seen once. Sequencing used blood. The receptor source for this set is a human donor in good health.

CDR3 sequence (DNA): TGTGCCAGCAGTCTAGAGGACAGGGGGCTTTTCCACTTT. Translating gives CASSLEDRGLFHF. The chain has TRBV2 and TRBJ1-6; TRBD1 matches at 11 bases. J was trimmed by 17 bases and V by 5 bases; bases with no gene match: 8. Germline loops: CDR1 SNHLY, CDR2 FYNNEI. CDR3 length equals 13 residues.

This rearrangement joins TRBV2 to TRBJ1-4, with no clear D. The CDR3 length is 13 residues. With 8 bases removed from V and 8 bases from J, the gap between germline ends came to 15 bases. Germline CDR1 SNHLY, CDR2 FYNNEI. CDR3 in amino acids: CASGMDRGEKLFF. The CDR3 region has the DNA TGTGCCAGCGGTATGGACCGTGGGGAAAAACTGTTTTTT.

The sample holds a few counts of this clonotype. This chain joins TRBV5-1 and TRBJ2-5, with D possibly TRBD2 on 5 matching bases. The CDR3 sequence is 14 residues long. V was shortened by 0 bases and J by 2 bases, with 8 bases between the two germline ends. Germline assignment: CDR1 SGHRS and CDR2 YFSETQ. CDR3 in amino acids: CASSLADLQETQYF. The DNA for the CDR3 is TGCGCCAGCAGCTTGGCGGACTTACAAGAGACCCAGTACTTC.

This chain joins TRBV4-3 and TRBJ2-1; D unresolved. This CDR3 comprises 14 residues. V gave up 0 bases and J gave up 9 bases, with 12 bases separating them. Germline CDR1 LGHNA, CDR2 YSLEER. This CDR3 reads CASSQDYSRREQFF. The CDR3 nucleotides read TGCGCCAGCAGCCAAGACTACTCTAGACGTGAGCAGTTCTTC.

This clonotype has a handful of counts. The rearrangement links TRBV7-2 to TRBJ1-1; D ambiguous. Between the trimmed V and J ends, which lost 0 bases and 5 bases, there was a span of 13 bases. The CDR3 has 15 residues. Germline values: CDR1 SGHTA, CDR2 FQGNSA. DNA of the CDR3: TGTGCCAGCAGCTTAGCCGGAGGAAGGCAGACTGAAGCTTTCTTT. Translation gives CASSLAGGRQTEAFF.

This clonotype was counted a few times. This chain links TRBV3-1 with TRBJ1-2; 8 positions agree with TRBD1. The V gene's germline CDR1 is LGHDT and CDR2 YNNKEL (reference sequence). The CDR3 contains 16 residues. V shed 2 bases and J 7 bases; nucleotides not matched to a gene: 12. Here the CDR3 DNA reads TGTGCCAGCAGCCAAAACTTCTACAGGGGGTCTTTTGGCTACACCTTC. Translating gives CASSQNFYRGSFGYTF.

The chain carries TRBV10-3 and TRBJ2-5; the D is unclear. Trimming cost V 3 bases and J 5 bases, with 10 bases left between them. Germline-derived CDR1 and CDR2 are ENHRY and SYGVKD. The CDR3 totals 13 residues. DNA of the CDR3: TGTGCCATCAGTGAAGCGAGGACGGAGACCCAGTACTTC. It specifies CAISEARTETQYF.

The chain carries TRBV15 and TRBJ2-3; no reliable D call. The germline CDR1 and CDR2 sequences are LNHNV and YYDKDF (reference sequence). V was pared by 0 bases and J by 6 bases, with 10 bases between. The CDR3 length is 14 residues. The CDR3 loop reads CATSRDGLVDTQYF. The CDR3 nucleotides read TGTGCCACCAGCAGAGATGGGCTCGTCGATACGCAGTATTTT.

The chain uses TRBV5-1 and TRBJ1-1; D gene ambiguous. The CDR3 extends over 14 amino acids. Germline V lookup: CDR1 SGHRS, CDR2 YFSETQ. Trimming removed 1 base from V and 0 bases from J, with 7 bases in between. CDR3 in amino acids: CASSLSQLNTEAFF. CDR3 nucleotides: TGCGCCAGCAGCTTGAGTCAACTGAACACTGAAGCTTTCTTT.

This clonotype was counted between two and nine times. The V call is TRBV10-3, the J call TRBJ1-4; 12 positions match TRBD1. The germline CDR1 and CDR2 sequences are ENHRY and SYGVKD. V trimming: 10 bases; J trimming: 6 bases; junction bases outside the gene matches: 6. The CDR3 length is 14 residues. This CDR3 reads CATGQGATDEKLFF. For the CDR3, the DNA is TGTGCCACGGGACAGGGGGCGACCGATGAAAAACTGTTTTTT.

The J gene is TRBJ1-2, the V gene TRBV27; D gene uncertain. CDR1 MNHEY and CDR2 SMNVEV come from the germline V gene (reference sequence). Trimming took 2 bases from V and 3 from J, leaving 16 bases between them. The CDR3 spans 16 residues. The CDR3 coding sequence is TGTGCCAGCAGTTTAGCCTTCGGTTGGGGTCACTATGGCTACACCTTC. It yields the protein CASSLAFGWGHYGYTF.